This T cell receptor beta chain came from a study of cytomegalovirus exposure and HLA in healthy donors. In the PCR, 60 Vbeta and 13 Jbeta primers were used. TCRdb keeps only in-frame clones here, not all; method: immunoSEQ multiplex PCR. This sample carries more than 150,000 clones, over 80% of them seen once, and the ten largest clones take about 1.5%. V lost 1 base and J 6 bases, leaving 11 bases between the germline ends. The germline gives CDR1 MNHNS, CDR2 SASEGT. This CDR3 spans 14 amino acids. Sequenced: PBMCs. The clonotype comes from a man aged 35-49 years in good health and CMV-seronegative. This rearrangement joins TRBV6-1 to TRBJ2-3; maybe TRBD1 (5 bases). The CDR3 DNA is TGTGCCAGCAGTGAAGACAGGTCCAGGGATACGCAGTATTTT. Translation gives CASSEDRSRDTQYF.